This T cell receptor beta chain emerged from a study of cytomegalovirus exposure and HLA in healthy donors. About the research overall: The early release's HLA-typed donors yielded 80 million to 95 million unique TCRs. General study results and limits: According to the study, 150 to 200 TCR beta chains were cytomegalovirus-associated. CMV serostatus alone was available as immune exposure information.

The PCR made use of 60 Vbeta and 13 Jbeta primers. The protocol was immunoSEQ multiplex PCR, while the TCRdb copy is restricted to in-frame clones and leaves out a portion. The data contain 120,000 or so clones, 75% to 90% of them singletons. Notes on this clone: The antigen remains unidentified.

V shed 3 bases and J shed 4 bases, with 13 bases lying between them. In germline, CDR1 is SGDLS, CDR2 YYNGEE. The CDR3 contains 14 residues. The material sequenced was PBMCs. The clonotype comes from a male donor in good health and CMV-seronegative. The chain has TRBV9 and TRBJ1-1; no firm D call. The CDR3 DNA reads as TGTGCCAGCAGCGGTCGAGGAGGGAGCACTGAAGCTTTCTTT. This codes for CASSGRGGSTEAFF.